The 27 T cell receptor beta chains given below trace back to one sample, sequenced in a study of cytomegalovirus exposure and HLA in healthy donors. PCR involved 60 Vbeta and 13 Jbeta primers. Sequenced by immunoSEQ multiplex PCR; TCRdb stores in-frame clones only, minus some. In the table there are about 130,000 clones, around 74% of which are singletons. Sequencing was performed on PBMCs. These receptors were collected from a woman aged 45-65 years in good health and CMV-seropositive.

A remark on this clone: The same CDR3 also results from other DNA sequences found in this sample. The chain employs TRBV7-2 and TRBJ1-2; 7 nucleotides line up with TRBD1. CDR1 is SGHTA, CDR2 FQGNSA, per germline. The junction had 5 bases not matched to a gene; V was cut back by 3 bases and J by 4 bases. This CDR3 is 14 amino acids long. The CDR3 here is CASSFQGGPYGYTF. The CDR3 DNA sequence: TGTGCCAGCAGCTTCCAGGGGGGACCCTATGGCTACACCTTC.

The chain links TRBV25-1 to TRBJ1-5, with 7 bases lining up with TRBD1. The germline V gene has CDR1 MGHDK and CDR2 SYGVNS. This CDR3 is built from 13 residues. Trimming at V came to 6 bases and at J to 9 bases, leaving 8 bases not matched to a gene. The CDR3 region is CASRAGAGGPQHF. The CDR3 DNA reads TGTGCCAGCAGGGCAGGGGCAGGGGGGCCCCAGCATTTT.

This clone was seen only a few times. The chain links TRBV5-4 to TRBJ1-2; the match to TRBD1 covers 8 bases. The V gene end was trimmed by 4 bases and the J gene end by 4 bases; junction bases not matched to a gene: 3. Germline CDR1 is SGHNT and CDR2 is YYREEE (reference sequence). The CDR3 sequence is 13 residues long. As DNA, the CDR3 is TGTGCCAGCAGCGCGGACAGGGCCTATGGCTACACCTTC. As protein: CASSADRAYGYTF. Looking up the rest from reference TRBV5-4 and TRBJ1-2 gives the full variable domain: ETGVTQSPTHLIKTRGQQVTLRCSSQSGHNTVSWYQQALGQGPQFIFQYYREEENGRGNFPPRFSGLQFPNYSSELNVNALELDDSALYLCASSADRAYGYTFGSGTRLTVV.

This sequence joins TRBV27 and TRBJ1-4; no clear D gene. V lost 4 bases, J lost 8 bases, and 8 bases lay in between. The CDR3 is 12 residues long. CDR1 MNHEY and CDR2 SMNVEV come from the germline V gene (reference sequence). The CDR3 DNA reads TGTGCCAGCAGTTCCGTTAGCGAAAAACTGTTTTTT. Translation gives CASSSVSEKLFF.

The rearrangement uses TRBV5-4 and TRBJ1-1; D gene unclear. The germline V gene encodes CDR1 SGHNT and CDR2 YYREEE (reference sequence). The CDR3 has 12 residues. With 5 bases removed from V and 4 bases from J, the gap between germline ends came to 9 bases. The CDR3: CASRMEFTEAFF. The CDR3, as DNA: TGTGCCAGCAGGATGGAGTTCACTGAAGCTTTCTTT.

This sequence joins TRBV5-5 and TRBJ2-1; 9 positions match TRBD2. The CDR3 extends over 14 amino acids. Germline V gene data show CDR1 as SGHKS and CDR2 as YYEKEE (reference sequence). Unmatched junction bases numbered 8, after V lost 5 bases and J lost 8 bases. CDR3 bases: TGTGCCAGCAGACCGGGACTAGCCGACGATGAGCAGTTCTTC. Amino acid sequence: CASRPGLADDEQFF.

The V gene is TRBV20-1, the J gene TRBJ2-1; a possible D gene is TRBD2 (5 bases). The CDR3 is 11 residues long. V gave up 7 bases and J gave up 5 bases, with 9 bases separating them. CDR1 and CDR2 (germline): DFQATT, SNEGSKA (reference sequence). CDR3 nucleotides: TGCAGTGGAAAGCGGAACAATGAGCAGTTCTTC. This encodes CSGKRNNEQFF.

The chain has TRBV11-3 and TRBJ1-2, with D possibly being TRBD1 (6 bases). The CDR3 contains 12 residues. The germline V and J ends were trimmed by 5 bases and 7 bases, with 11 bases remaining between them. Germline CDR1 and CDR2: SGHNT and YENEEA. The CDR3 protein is CASSGTGCGYTF. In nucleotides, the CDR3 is TGTGCCAGCAGCGGAACAGGGTGTGGCTACACCTTC.

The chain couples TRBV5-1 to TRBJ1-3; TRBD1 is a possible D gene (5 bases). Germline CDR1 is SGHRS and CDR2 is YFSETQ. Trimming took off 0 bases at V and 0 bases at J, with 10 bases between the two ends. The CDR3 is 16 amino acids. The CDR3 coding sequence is TGCGCCAGCAGCTTGGGACAGCGAATCTCTGGAAACACCATATATTTT. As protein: CASSLGQRISGNTIYF.

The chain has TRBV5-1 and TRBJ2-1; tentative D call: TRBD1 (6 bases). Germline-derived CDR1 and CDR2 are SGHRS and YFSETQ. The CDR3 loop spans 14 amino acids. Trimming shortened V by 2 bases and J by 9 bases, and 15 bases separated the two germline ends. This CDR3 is CASSFGQTGGEQFF. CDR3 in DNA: TGCGCCAGCAGCTTTGGACAGACGGGTGGTGAGCAGTTCTTC.

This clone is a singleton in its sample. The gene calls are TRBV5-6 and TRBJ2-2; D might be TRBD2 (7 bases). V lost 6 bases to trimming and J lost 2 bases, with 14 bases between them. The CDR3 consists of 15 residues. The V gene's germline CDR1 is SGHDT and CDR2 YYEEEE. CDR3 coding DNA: TGTGCCAGCAAGGCGGGGGCCAAAAACACCGGGGAGCTGTTTTTT. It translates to CASKAGAKNTGELFF.

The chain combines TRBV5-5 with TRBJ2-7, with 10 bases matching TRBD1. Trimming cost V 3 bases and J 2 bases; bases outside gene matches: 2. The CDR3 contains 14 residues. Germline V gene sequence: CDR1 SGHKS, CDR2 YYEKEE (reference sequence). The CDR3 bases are TGTGCCAGCAGCTCGACAGGGGGCCCCTACGAGCAGTACTTC. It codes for CASSSTGGPYEQYF. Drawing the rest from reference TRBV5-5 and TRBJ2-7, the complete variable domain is DAGVTQSPTHLIKTRGQQVTLRCSPISGHKSVSWYQQVLGQGPQFIFQYYEKEERGRGNFPDRFSARQFPNYSSELNVNALLLGDSALYLCASSSTGGPYEQYFGPGTRLTVT.

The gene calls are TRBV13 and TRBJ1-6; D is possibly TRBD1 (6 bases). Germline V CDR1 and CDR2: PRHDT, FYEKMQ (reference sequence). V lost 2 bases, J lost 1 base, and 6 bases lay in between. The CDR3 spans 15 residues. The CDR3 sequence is CASSLQGSYNSPLHF. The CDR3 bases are TGTGCCAGCAGCTTACAGGGGTCCTATAATTCACCCCTCCACTTT.

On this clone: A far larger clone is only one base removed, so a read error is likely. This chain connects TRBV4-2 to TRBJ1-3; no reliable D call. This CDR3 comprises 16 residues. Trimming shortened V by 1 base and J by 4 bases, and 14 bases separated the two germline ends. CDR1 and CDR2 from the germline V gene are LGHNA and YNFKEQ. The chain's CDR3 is CASSQGGSGGGNTIYF. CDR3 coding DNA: TGTGCCAGCAGCCAAGGTGGGTCAGGAGGAGGAAACACCATATATTTT.

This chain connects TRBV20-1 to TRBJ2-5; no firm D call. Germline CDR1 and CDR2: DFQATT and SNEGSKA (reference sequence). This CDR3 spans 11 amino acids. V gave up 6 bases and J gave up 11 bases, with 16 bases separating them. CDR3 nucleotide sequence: TGCAGTGCACCATGGGCGAACTCTCAGTACTTC. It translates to CSAPWANSQYF.

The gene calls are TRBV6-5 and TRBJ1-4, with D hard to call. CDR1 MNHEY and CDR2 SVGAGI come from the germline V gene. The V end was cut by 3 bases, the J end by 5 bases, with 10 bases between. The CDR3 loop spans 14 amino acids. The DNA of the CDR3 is TGTGCCAGCAGTTATCTCGGGAGGAATGAAAAACTGTTTTTT. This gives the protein CASSYLGRNEKLFF.

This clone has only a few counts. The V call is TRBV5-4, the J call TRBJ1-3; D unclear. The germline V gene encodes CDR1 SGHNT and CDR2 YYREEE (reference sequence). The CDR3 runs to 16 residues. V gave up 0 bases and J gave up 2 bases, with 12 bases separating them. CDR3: CASSLGGRRPGNTIYF. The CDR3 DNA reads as TGTGCCAGCAGCTTGGGCGGCAGACGGCCTGGAAACACCATATATTTT. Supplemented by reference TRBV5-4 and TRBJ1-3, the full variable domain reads ETGVTQSPTHLIKTRGQQVTLRCSSQSGHNTVSWYQQALGQGPQFIFQYYREEENGRGNFPPRFSGLQFPNYSSELNVNALELDDSALYLCASSLGGRRPGNTIYFGEGSWLTVV.

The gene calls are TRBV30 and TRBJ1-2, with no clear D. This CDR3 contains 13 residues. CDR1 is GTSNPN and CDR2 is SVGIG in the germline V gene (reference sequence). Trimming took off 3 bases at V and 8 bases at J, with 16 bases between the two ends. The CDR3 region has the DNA TGTGCCTGGAGCCCAATTGACACCTCCGGCTACACCTTC. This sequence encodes CAWSPIDTSGYTF.

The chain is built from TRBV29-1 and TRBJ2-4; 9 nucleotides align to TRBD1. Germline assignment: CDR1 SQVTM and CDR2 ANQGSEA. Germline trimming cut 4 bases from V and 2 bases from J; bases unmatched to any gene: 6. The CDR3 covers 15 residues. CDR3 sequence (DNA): TGCAGCGTTGGTGGACAGGGGCTAACCAAAAACATTCAGTACTTC. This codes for CSVGGQGLTKNIQYF.

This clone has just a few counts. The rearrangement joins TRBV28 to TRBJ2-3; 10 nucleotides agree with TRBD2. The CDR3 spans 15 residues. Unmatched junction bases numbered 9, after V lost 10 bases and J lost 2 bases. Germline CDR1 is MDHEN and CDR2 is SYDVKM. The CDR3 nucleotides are TGTGCCACCTCCTTCGGGACTAGCGACACAGATACGCAGTATTTT. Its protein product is CATSFGTSDTDTQYF.

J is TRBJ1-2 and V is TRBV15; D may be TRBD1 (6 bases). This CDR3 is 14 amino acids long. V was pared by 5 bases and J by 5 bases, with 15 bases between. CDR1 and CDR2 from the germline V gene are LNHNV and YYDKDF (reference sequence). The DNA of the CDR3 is TGTGCCACCAGCGGGGGCTACGGACGTTATGGCTACACCTTC. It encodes CATSGGYGRYGYTF.

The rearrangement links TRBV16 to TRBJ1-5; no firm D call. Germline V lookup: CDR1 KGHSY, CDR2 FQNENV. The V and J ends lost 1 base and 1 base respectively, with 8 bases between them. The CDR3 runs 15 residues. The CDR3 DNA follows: TGTGCCAGCAGCCAATTTGCAGTGAGCAATCAGCCCCAGCATTTT. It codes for CASSQFAVSNQPQHF.

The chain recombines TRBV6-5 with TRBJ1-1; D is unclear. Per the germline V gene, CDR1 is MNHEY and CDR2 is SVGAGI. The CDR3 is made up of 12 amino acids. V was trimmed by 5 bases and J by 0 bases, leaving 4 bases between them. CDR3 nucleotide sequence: TGTGCCAGCAGTCAGGTGAACACTGAAGCTTTCTTT. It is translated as CASSQVNTEAFF.

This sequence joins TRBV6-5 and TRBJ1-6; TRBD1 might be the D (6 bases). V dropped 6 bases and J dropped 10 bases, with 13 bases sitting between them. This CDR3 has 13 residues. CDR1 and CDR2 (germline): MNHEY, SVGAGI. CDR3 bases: TGTGCCAGCAGAGGGACACGTGAATCACCCCTCCACTTT. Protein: CASRGTRESPLHF.

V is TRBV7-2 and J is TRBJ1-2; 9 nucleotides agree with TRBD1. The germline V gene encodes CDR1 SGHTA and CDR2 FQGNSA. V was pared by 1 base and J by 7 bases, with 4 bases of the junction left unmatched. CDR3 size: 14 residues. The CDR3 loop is CASSLGQGVCGYTF. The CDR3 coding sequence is TGTGCCAGCAGCTTAGGACAGGGGGTTTGTGGCTACACCTTC.

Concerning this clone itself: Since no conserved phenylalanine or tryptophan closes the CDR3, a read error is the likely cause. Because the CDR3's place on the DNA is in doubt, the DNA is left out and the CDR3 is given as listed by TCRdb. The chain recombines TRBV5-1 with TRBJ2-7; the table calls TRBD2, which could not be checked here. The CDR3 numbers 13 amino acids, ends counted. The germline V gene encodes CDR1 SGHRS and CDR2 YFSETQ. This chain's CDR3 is CASSLDGTRVFVL.

The CDR3 nucleotides read TGCGCCAGCAGCTCGGGAGGGACTATAGAGACCCAGTACTTC. It is translated as CASSSGGTIETQYF. The V and J genes are TRBV5-1 and TRBJ2-5; 8 positions agree with TRBD2. V dropped 3 bases and J dropped 4; count of bases not matched to a gene: 5. CDR1 SGHRS and CDR2 YFSETQ come from the germline V gene. This CDR3 has 14 amino acids.